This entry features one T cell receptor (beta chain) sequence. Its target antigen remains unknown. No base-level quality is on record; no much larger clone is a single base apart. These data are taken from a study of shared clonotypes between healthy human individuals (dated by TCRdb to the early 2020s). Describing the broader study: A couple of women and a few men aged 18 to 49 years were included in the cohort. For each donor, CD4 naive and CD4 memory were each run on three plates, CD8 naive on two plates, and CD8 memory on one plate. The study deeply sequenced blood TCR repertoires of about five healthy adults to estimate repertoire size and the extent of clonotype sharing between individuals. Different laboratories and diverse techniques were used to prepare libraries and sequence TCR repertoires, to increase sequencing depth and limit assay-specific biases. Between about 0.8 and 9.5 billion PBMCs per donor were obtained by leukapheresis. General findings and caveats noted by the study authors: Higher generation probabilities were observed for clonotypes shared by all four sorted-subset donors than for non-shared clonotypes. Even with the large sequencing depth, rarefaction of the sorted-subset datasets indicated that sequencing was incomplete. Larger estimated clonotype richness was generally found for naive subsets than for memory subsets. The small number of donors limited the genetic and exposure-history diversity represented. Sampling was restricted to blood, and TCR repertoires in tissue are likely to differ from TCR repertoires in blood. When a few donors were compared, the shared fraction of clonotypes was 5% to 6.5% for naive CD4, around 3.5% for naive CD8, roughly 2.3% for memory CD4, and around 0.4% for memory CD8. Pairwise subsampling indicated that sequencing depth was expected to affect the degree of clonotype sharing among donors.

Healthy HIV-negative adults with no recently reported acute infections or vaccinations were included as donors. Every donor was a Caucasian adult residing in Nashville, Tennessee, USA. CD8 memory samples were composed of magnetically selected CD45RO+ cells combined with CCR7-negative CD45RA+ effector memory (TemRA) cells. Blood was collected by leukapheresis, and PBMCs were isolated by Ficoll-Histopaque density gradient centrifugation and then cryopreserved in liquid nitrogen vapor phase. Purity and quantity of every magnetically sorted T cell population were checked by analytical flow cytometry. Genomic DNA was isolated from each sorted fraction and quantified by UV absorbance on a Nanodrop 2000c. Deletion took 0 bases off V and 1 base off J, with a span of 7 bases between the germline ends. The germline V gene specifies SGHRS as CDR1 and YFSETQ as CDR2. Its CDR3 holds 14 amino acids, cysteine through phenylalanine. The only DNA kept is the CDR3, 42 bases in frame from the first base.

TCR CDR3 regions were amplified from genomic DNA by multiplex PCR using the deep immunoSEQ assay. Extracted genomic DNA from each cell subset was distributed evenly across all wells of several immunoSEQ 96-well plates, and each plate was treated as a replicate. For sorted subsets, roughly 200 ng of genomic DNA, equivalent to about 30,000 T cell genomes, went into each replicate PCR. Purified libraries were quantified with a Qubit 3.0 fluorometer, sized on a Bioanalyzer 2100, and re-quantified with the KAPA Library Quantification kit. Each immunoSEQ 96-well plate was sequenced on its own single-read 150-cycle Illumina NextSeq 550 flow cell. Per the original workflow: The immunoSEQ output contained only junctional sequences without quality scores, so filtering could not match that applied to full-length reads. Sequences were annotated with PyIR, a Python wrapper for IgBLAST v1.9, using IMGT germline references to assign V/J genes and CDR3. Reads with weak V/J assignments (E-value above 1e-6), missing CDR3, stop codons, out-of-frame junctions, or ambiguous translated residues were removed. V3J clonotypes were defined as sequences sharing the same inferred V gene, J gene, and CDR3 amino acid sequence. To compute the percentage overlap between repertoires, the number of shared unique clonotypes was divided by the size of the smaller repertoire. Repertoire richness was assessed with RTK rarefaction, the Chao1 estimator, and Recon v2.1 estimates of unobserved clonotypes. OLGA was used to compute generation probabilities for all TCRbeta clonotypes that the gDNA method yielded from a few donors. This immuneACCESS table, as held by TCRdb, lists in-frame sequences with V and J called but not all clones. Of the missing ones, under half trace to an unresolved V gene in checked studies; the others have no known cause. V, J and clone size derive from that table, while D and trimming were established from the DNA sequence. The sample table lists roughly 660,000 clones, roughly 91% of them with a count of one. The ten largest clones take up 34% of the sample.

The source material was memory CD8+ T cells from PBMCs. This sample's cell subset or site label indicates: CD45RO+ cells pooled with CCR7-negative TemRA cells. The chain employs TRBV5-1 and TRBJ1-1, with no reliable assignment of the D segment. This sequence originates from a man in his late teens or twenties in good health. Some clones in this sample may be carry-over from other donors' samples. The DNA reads TGCGCCAGCAGCTTGGGTTTGGAGAACACTGAAGCTTTCTTT. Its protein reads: CASSLGLENTEAFF.